These T cell receptor beta chains were read from a single sample in a study of blood T cell repertoires in COVID-19. The table came from immunoSEQ multiplex PCR; TCRdb's copy has only in-frame clones and leaves some out. The sample has about 160,000 clones, around 80% seen once; the top ten hold roughly 8%. Sequenced material: peripheral blood. The receptors shown here come from a man in his 60s with acute or convalescent COVID-19. Both conserved end residues are part of each CDR3. Each record gives: CDR3 DNA, CDR3 protein, clone size, D gene, V gene, J gene. The D gene is left open where the match is weak. Only part of the rows carry a size: once, few, many, or a class if the clone is expanded.

CDR3nt: TGTGCCAGCAGTTTGACAGGGGTCGGGGAGCTGTTTTTT
CDR3aa: CASSLTGVGELFF
abundance: -
d_gene: TRBD1
v_gene: TRBV28
j_gene: TRBJ2-2

CDR3nt: TGTGCCAGCATCCAAACAGGGAGCACTGAAGCTTTCTTT
CDR3aa: CASIQTGSTEAFF
abundance: -
d_gene: -
v_gene: TRBV2
j_gene: TRBJ1-1

CDR3nt: TGTGCCAGCAGCCTCCGGGCTCTAGCGGAGACCCAGTACTTC
CDR3aa: CASSLRALAETQYF
abundance: once
d_gene: -
v_gene: TRBV13
j_gene: TRBJ2-5

CDR3nt: TGCGCCAGCAGCTTGGCAATAGGACAGGCCGGGGAGCTGTTTTTT
CDR3aa: CASSLAIGQAGELFF
abundance: -
d_gene: TRBD1
v_gene: TRBV5-1
j_gene: TRBJ2-2

CDR3nt: TGTGCCAGCAGTCAAACAGGGGCCTACACTGAAGCTTTCTTT
CDR3aa: CASSQTGAYTEAFF
abundance: -
d_gene: TRBD1
v_gene: TRBV7-2
j_gene: TRBJ1-1

CDR3nt: TGCGCCAGCAGCTTTTTGACAGGGGACCCCACCGGGGAGCTGTTTTTT
CDR3aa: CASSFLTGDPTGELFF
abundance: -
d_gene: TRBD1
v_gene: TRBV5-1
j_gene: TRBJ2-2

CDR3nt: TGTGCCAGCAGCTTAGTATTAGGACGGACATACAATGAGCAGTTCTTC
CDR3aa: CASSLVLGRTYNEQFF
abundance: -
d_gene: -
v_gene: TRBV7-6
j_gene: TRBJ2-1

CDR3nt: TGCGCCAGCAGCCAAGAGCTAGCGATCACAGATACGCAGTATTTT
CDR3aa: CASSQELAITDTQYF
abundance: -
d_gene: -
v_gene: TRBV4-1
j_gene: TRBJ2-3

CDR3nt: TGTGCCAGCAGTTCTGTACAGGTGGGGGAGCAGTACTTC
CDR3aa: CASSSVQVGEQYF
abundance: -
d_gene: -
v_gene: TRBV6-5
j_gene: TRBJ2-7

CDR3nt: TGTGCCTGGGACAGGGGTATCGGGGAGCAGTACTTC
CDR3aa: CAWDRGIGEQYF
abundance: -
d_gene: TRBD1
v_gene: TRBV30
j_gene: TRBJ2-7